These T cell receptor beta chains were read from a single sample in a study of T cell changes during pregnancy in multiple sclerosis. Data came from immunoSEQ multiplex PCR; TCRdb stores just in-frame clones and leaves some out. The table includes tens of thousands of clones, just under 95% detected once. The material was peripheral blood, obtained in the second trimester of pregnancy. The receptors derive from a female donor in good health, enrolled as a control in a pregnancy study. CDR3s include the opening cysteine and the closing phenylalanine or tryptophan. A D gene is named only where the DNA matches it firmly. Not all rows give a size; the values are once, few, many and, for expanded clones, a class.

V: TRBV2; D: TRBD1; J: TRBJ2-3; size: -; DNA: TGTGCCAGCAGCACGAGACAGGGGGCAGATACGCAGTATTTT; CDR3: CASSTRQGADTQYF
V: TRBV21-1; D: -; J: TRBJ2-7; size: -; DNA: TGTGCCAGCAGCAATGATAACGGAGGCTACGAGCAGTACTTC; CDR3: CASSNDNGGYEQYF
V: TRBV5-4; D: -; J: TRBJ1-1; size: once; DNA: TGTGCCAGCAGCCTGGTTGGGTCGCGGGGCACTGAAGCTTTCTTT; CDR3: CASSLVGSRGTEAFF
V: TRBV5-5; D: TRBD1; J: TRBJ2-7; size: -; DNA: TGTGCCAGCAGCTCCGGGACAGGCTTTAGCTACGAGCAGTACTTC; CDR3: CASSSGTGFSYEQYF
V: TRBV30; D: -; J: TRBJ1-6; size: -; DNA: TGTGCCTGGAGTGAAATACCCCGGTCACCCCTCCACTTT; CDR3: CAWSEIPRSPLHF
V: TRBV11-2; D: -; J: TRBJ1-1; size: -; DNA: TGTGCCAGCAACTTCGGACTCGGCACTGAAGCTTTCTTT; CDR3: CASNFGLGTEAFF
V: TRBV28; D: TRBD1; J: TRBJ2-5; size: -; DNA: TGTGCCAGCAGTCCCCGTCGGGGACAGTTGACCCAGTACTTC; CDR3: CASSPRRGQLTQYF
V: TRBV7-2; D: -; J: TRBJ1-2; size: -; DNA: TGTGCCAGCAGCCCGGTGGGAGGAGCCCTTCCAAACTATGGCTACACCTTC; CDR3: CASSPVGGALPNYGYTF
V: TRBV18; D: -; J: TRBJ2-7; size: -; DNA: TGTGCCAGCTCACCACCCATCCGGGGGACTCCCTCCTCCTACGAGCAGTACTTC; CDR3: CASSPPIRGTPSSYEQYF
V: TRBV4-1; D: -; J: TRBJ1-2; size: -; DNA: TGCGCCAGCAGCCAAGGGACTTATGGCTACACCTTC; CDR3: CASSQGTYGYTF
V: TRBV2; D: -; J: TRBJ1-2; size: -; DNA: TGTGCCAGCAGTGAAGCCGACTATGGCTACACCTTC; CDR3: CASSEADYGYTF
V: TRBV11-3; D: -; J: TRBJ1-1; size: -; DNA: TGTGCCAGCAGCTTCATGGACAGCAACACTGAAGCTTTCTTT; CDR3: CASSFMDSNTEAFF
V: TRBV4-3; D: -; J: TRBJ2-5; size: -; DNA: TGCGCCAGCAGCCAAGATTGGATGGGGAGGCAAGAGACCCAGTACTTC; CDR3: CASSQDWMGRQETQYF
V: TRBV15; D: TRBD1; J: TRBJ1-2; size: -; DNA: TGTGCCACCAGCAGCAAACTACAGGGGGCACGAGGCTACACCTTC; CDR3: CATSSKLQGARGYTF
V: TRBV19; D: -; J: TRBJ2-1; size: -; DNA: TGTGCCAGTAGTGGTCCCAGAGCGGACGCCTACAATGAGCAGTTCTTC; CDR3: CASSGPRADAYNEQFF
V: TRBV29-1; D: TRBD1; J: TRBJ1-2; size: once; DNA: TGCAGCGTTGAAGAGAGGGCAGGGGGAATTTATGGCTACACCTTC; CDR3: CSVEERAGGIYGYTF
V: TRBV28; D: -; J: TRBJ1-1; size: -; DNA: TGTGCCAGCAGTTTAAATCCAGGGAGGGCTTTCTTT; CDR3: CASSLNPGRAFF
V: TRBV7-2; D: -; J: TRBJ2-1; size: -; DNA: TGTGCCAGCAGCCAATTTCGGAGCGGAAGCTCCTACAATGAGCAGTTCTTC; CDR3: CASSQFRSGSSYNEQFF
V: TRBV6-5; D: -; J: TRBJ1-2; size: -; DNA: TGTGCCAGCAGTTATCCGAGGGAGCACTATGGCTACACCTTC; CDR3: CASSYPREHYGYTF
V: TRBV7-2; D: TRBD2; J: TRBJ2-2; size: -; DNA: TGTGCCAGCAGCTTACTGCGGGGGGGCACCGGGGAGCTGTTTTTT; CDR3: CASSLLRGGTGELFF
V: TRBV7-9; D: TRBD2; J: TRBJ2-2; size: -; DNA: TGTGCCAGCAGCTACGACCTAGCGGGGGGGCACACCGGGGAGCTGTTTTTT; CDR3: CASSYDLAGGHTGELFF
V: TRBV7-9; D: TRBD1; J: TRBJ1-2; size: -; DNA: TGTGCCAGCAGCCACCTGACAGGGTCTAACTATGGCTACACCTTC; CDR3: CASSHLTGSNYGYTF
V: TRBV5-6; D: -; J: TRBJ2-3; size: -; DNA: TGTGCCAGCAGCTCTCCTTATACGCAGTATTTT; CDR3: CASSSPYTQYF
V: TRBV4-2; D: -; J: TRBJ2-5; size: -; DNA: TGTGCCAGCAGCCAAGATCTGGTGCAGGGCCTCCGGGCCCAGTACTTC; CDR3: CASSQDLVQGLRAQYF